This T cell receptor beta chain was sequenced during a study of cytomegalovirus exposure and HLA in healthy donors. PCR employed 60 Vbeta and 13 Jbeta primers. Sequencing was performed with immunoSEQ multiplex PCR; in TCRdb, only in-frame clones are kept and a portion is missing. Of 150,000 to 200,000 clones in the sample, 77% were seen once. When sampled, the donors appeared nominally healthy, though they likely had unrecorded immune exposures. The source material was PBMCs. This clonotype originated in a man between 18 and 29 years old in good health and CMV-seronegative.

CDR3 region: CASSEEPSAQYF. The CDR3 nucleotides are TGCGCCAGCAGTGAAGAGCCCAGCGCGCAGTATTTT. V is TRBV10-2 and J is TRBJ2-3; D uncertain. CDR3 length: 12 residues. The germline V and J ends were trimmed by 3 bases and 10 bases, with 11 bases remaining between them. Germline V gives CDR1 WSHSY, CDR2 SAAADI.